Shown below are 17 T cell receptor beta chains from a single sample sequenced in a study of molecular identifiers for immune sequencing clone quantification. TCRdb re-analysed the PCR reads in MiXCR, keeping a single row per CDR3 protein. The table has 490,000 or so distinct CDR3 sequences, roughly a fifth seen once. The sequenced material came from naive CD8+ T cells from blood, with Jurkat cell RNA spiked in. The sample's subset: FACS-sorted CD8+CD4-CCR7+CD45RA+ naive T cells. These receptors were obtained from a human donor in good health. Some libraries in this study had Jurkat cell RNA spiked in.

As regards this clonotype: This could be a read error, since a much larger clone is one nucleotide away. The chain couples TRBV20-1 to TRBJ2-7; 10 nucleotides match TRBD2. Germline values: CDR1 DFQATT, CDR2 SNEGSKA (reference sequence). This CDR3 comprises 15 residues. The CDR3 protein is CSAPEASGSGYERYF. The CDR3 nucleotides read TGCAGTGCTCCGGAGGCTAGCGGGAGTGGATACGAGCGGTACTTC.

This chain links TRBV5-1 with TRBJ1-5, with D tentatively TRBD1 (5 bases). Germline V gives CDR1 SGHRS, CDR2 YFSETQ. The CDR3 has 13 amino acids. Trimming removed 5 bases at V and 3 bases at J, with 9 bases between. Written as DNA, the CDR3 is TGCGCCAGCAGGACAGATTTCAATCAGCCCCAGCATTTT. Protein product: CASRTDFNQPQHF. Full variable domain (rest looked up from reference TRBV5-1 and TRBJ1-5): KAGVTQTPRYLIKTRGQQVTLSCSPISGHRSVSWYQQTPGQGLQFLFEYFSETQRNKGNFPGRFSGRQFSNSRSEMNVSTLELGDSALYLCASRTDFNQPQHFGDGTRLSIL.

This clonotype was seen at least ten times. The rearrangement links TRBV4-2 to TRBJ2-6; D possibly uses TRBD1 or TRBD2 (5 bases each). Germline V CDR1 and CDR2: LGHNA, YNFKEQ. The V gene lost 1 base and the J gene lost 2 bases, with 18 bases spanning the gap. The CDR3 spans 19 residues. CDR3 nucleotide sequence: TGTGCCAGCAGCCAAGTACCGGGCCAAGTGGGACCTGGGGCCAACGTCCTGACTTTC. This sequence encodes CASSQVPGQVGPGANVLTF.

The rearrangement joins TRBV9 to TRBJ2-5; D is undetermined. Germline V gene data show CDR1 as SGDLS and CDR2 as YYNGEE. The CDR3 contains 15 residues. V was clipped by 2 bases and J by 1 base, with 12 bases between them. CDR3 sequence: CASSVGSSGQETQYF. CDR3 nucleotide sequence: TGTGCCAGCAGCGTGGGTAGTTCGGGCCAAGAGACCCAGTACTTC.

Points on this clonotype: A read error may produce the germline difference seen at one junction end. J is TRBJ2-1 and V is TRBV28; TRBD2 agrees at 11 bases. Germline V lookup: CDR1 MDHEN, CDR2 SYDVKM. The CDR3 is 16 residues long. CDR3 sequence reads: CASILALAGGHNGQFF. The CDR3 DNA reads as TGTGCCAGCATTTTAGCCTTAGCGGGAGGGCACAATGGGCAGTTCTTC.

This clonotype showed up many times. The rearrangement uses TRBV29-1 and TRBJ2-7; the D is unclear. The V gene's germline CDR1 is SQVTM and CDR2 ANQGSEA. The CDR3 covers 14 residues. V was shortened by 1 base and J by 0 bases, with 10 bases between the two germline ends. The CDR3 DNA reads as TGCAGCGTTGAAGGGGCCTGGAGCTCCTACGAGCAGTACTTC. Its protein is CSVEGAWSSYEQYF.

This clonotype was recorded at least ten times. This chain connects TRBV7-7 to TRBJ1-4, with D possibly being TRBD1 (5 bases). The CDR3 is 16 amino acids. With 6 bases removed from V and 0 bases from J, the gap between germline ends came to 14 bases. Looked up from germline, CDR1 is SSHAT and CDR2 is FNYEAQ (reference sequence). The CDR3 reads CASRPGQITTNEKLFF. The DNA of the CDR3 is TGTGCCAGCAGGCCAGGGCAAATTACAACTAATGAAAAACTGTTTTTT. The full variable domain, with the rest looked up from reference TRBV7-7 and TRBJ1-4, is GAGVSQSPRYKVTKRGQDVTLRCDPISSHATLYWYQQALGQGPEFLTYFNYEAQPDKSGLPSDRFSAERPEGSISTLTIQRTEQRDSAMYRCASRPGQITTNEKLFFGSGTQLSVL.

To note about this clonotype: Compared with germline, one end of the junction differs, possibly owing to a read error. V is TRBV13 and J is TRBJ1-1; the match to TRBD1 covers 7 bases. Germline V CDR1 and CDR2: PRHDT, FYEKMQ (reference sequence). The CDR3 covers 15 residues. CDR3 DNA: TGTGCCAACAGCTTGACCGGGACAGTGAACACTGAAGCTTTCTTT. Residues: CANSLTGTVNTEAFF.

This clonotype was seen only a few times. The CDR3 DNA reads as TGTGCCAGCACCCCCCGAGTGGGAGAAAGTGAGCAGTTCTTC. This translates into CASTPRVGESEQFF. V and J are TRBV6-2 or TRBV6-3 and TRBJ2-1, with D possibly TRBD2 on 5 matching bases. The CDR3 is 14 residues long. Trimming took off 7 bases at V and 9 bases at J, with 19 bases between the two ends. The germline gives CDR1 MNHEY, CDR2 SVGEGT.

Ten or more counts support this clonotype. This chain links TRBV7-9 with TRBJ2-3; D may correspond to TRBD1 or TRBD2 (5 bases each). CDR1 and CDR2 (germline): SEHNR, FQNEAQ (reference sequence). The germline V and J ends were trimmed by 1 base and 5 bases, with 7 bases remaining between them. CDR3 size: 13 residues. CDR3 sequence (DNA): TGTGCCAGCAGCTTAGATGGGGGAGATACGCAGTATTTT. It translates to CASSLDGGDTQYF.

This clonotype was counted between two and nine times. V and J are TRBV7-2 and TRBJ2-7; no clear D. V was cut by 1 base and J by 0 bases, with 7 bases left in between. This CDR3 is built from 14 residues. Germline V CDR1 and CDR2: SGHTA, FQGNSA. The CDR3 sequence is CASSLVSDSYEQYF. The CDR3 DNA follows: TGTGCCAGCAGCTTAGTTTCGGACTCCTACGAGCAGTACTTC.

This clonotype was seen just once. It may be a read error: a sequence one base away is much more abundant. V and J are TRBV18 and TRBJ2-2; a possible D gene is TRBD2 (5 bases). Germline CDR1 is KGHSH and CDR2 is LQKENI. CDR3 length equals 17 residues. CDR3 region: CASSPLQERTWSGEPFF. CDR3 bases: TGTGCCAGCTCACCACTCCAGGAAAGAACATGGTCCGGGGAGCCGTTTTTT.

Note on this clonotype: One base away lies a much larger clone, so this may be a sequencing read error. This chain links TRBV6-5 with TRBJ2-7; 7 positions match TRBD2. CDR1 and CDR2 (germline): MNHEY, SVGAGI. The CDR3 length is 14 residues. For the CDR3, the DNA is TGTGCCGGCAGTTACGGAGTGGGGAGGGACGAGCAGTACTTC. Protein sequence: CAGSYGVGRDEQYF.

The chain employs TRBV7-9 and TRBJ2-3, with 12 bases lining up with TRBD1. Trimming at V came to 5 bases and at J to 4 bases, leaving 10 bases not matched to a gene. The CDR3 runs 17 residues. Germline CDR1 is SEHNR and CDR2 is FQNEAQ (reference sequence). In nucleotides, the CDR3 is TGTGCCAGCAGCCAGCCCCGGGACAGGGGGCCATCAGATACGCAGTATTTT. Translation gives CASSQPRDRGPSDTQYF.

This clonotype was found many times. The CDR3 DNA follows: TGCGCCAGCAGCCTGGGGACTTCAGATACGCAGTATTTT. Protein: CASSLGTSDTQYF. The V gene is TRBV4-1, the J gene TRBJ2-3; D possibly corresponds to TRBD2 (6 bases). The germline V gene encodes CDR1 MGHRA and CDR2 YSYEKL. V was trimmed by 4 bases and J by 4 bases, leaving 9 bases between them. The CDR3 contains 13 residues.

The chain couples TRBV7-3 to TRBJ2-3; weak D call: TRBD2 (5 bases). The V gene's germline CDR1 is SGHTA and CDR2 FQGTGA. CDR3 size: 16 residues. The ends were cut back, 6 bases at V and 0 bases at J, with 16 bases in the middle. The CDR3 coding sequence is TGTGCCAGCAGTCCCGGACGGGGTTTTAGCACAGATACGCAGTATTTT. Protein: CASSPGRGFSTDTQYF. The whole variable domain, remainder taken from reference TRBV7-3 and TRBJ2-3, is GAGVSQTPSNKVTEKGKYVELRCDPISGHTALYWYRQSLGQGPEFLIYFQGTGAADDSGLPNDRFFAVRPEGSVSTLKIQRTERGDSAVYLCASSPGRGFSTDTQYFGPGTRLTVL.

This clonotype was detected a few times. The rearrangement uses TRBV28 and TRBJ2-2; D gene unclear. Germline lookup yields CDR1 MDHEN and CDR2 SYDVKM. V was clipped by 10 bases and J by 5 bases, with 23 bases between them. The CDR3 extends over 16 amino acids. CDR3 DNA sequence: TGTGCCATCACCCCCGAAGTGACAAGTCCAACCGGGGAGCTGTTTTTT. This codes for CAITPEVTSPTGELFF.